The 5 T cell receptor beta chains presented below share a single source sample, sequenced in a study of T cell clones after liver transplantation. Sequencing used immunoSEQ multiplex PCR; TCRdb keeps in-frame clones, though not all of them. The sample lists around 35,000 clones; more than 90% were seen once. The material was CD8+ T cells from blood, obtained 12 months after liver transplant. The origin of the receptors is a human patient who received a liver transplant. The T cells may come from the graft donor.

The chain has TRBV6-5 and TRBJ2-7; TRBD1 aligns across 11 bases. Per the germline V gene, CDR1 is MNHEY and CDR2 is SVGAGI. V lost 4 bases and J lost 6; bases outside the gene matches: 8. This CDR3 region has 15 residues. The CDR3: CASSSSGTGGLEQYF. The CDR3 DNA reads as TGTGCCAGCAGTTCCTCCGGGACAGGGGGACTCGAGCAGTACTTC.

This clone has only one observation. This chain connects TRBV7-9 to TRBJ2-1; D remains unclear. V was cut by 0 bases and J by 2 bases, with 5 bases left in between. This CDR3 has 14 amino acids. Per germline, CDR1 SEHNR and CDR2 FQNEAQ (reference sequence). CDR3 coding DNA: TGTGCCAGCAGCTTAGCAGGGACCTACAATGAGCAGTTCTTC. Its translation: CASSLAGTYNEQFF.

J is TRBJ2-1 and V is TRBV28, with D perhaps TRBD1 or TRBD2 (5 bases each). The CDR3 loop spans 14 amino acids. Germline V lookup: CDR1 MDHEN, CDR2 SYDVKM. The ends were cut back, 3 bases at V and 1 base at J, with 7 bases in the middle. CDR3 sequence (DNA): TGTGCCAGCAGTTTGGGGGAATCCTACAATGAGCAGTTCTTC. This gives the protein CASSLGESYNEQFF.

J is TRBJ1-2 and V is TRBV11-2; a possible D gene is TRBD1 (6 bases). The germline V and J ends were trimmed by 1 base and 4 bases, with 7 bases remaining between them. CDR1 is SGHAT and CDR2 is FQNNGV in the germline V gene. The CDR3 extends over 13 amino acids. CDR3 nucleotide sequence: TGTGCCAGCAGCTTAGGGACAGTCTATGGCTACACCTTC. This codes for CASSLGTVYGYTF.

The chain is built from TRBV27 and TRBJ2-5; TRBD2 matches at 7 bases. Per germline, CDR1 MNHEY and CDR2 SMNVEV (reference sequence). The CDR3 consists of 15 residues. The junction had 5 bases not matched to a gene; V was cut back by 2 bases and J by 2 bases. CDR3 in amino acids: CASSLGGREQETQYF. The DNA for the CDR3 is TGTGCCAGCAGTTTAGGCGGGAGAGAACAAGAGACCCAGTACTTC.